This T cell receptor beta chain originates from a study of T cells after yellow fever vaccination. Study-level findings and limits: Weaker overall was a secondary response that nonetheless peaked faster, on day 5 versus 15.

This clonotype appeared a few times. Its target is not known. TCRdb re-called the 5' RACE reads through MiXCR, storing one row per CDR3 protein. Of a few hundred thousand distinct CDR3 sequences listed, about a sixth are singletons. The clonotype comes from a man between 18 and 29 years old who received the YFV17D yellow fever vaccine. Sequenced material: PBMCs, taken less than 6 days after the first yellow fever vaccination.

The CDR3 loop is CSARDGTGPNGYTF. The CDR3 coding sequence is TGCAGTGCTAGAGATGGGACAGGCCCTAATGGCTACACCTTC. This rearrangement joins TRBV20-1 to TRBJ1-2; 8 bases are shared with TRBD1. The germline V gene has CDR1 DFQATT and CDR2 SNEGSKA (reference sequence). The CDR3 is 14 amino acids. V shed 0 bases, J shed 6 bases, and the junction held 6 bases outside the gene matches.